A selection of T cell receptor beta chains follows, all from one sample in a study of CD4 T cells in relation to SARS-CoV-2 and coronaviruses. Some clones are missing from TCRdb's copy, which holds only in-frame ones; the method was immunoSEQ multiplex PCR. This sample has more than 20,000 clones, with over 60% found just once. The antigens for these receptors are not known. Source material: CD4+ T cells from PBMCs, cultured in vitro. These receptors were obtained from a human donor in good health. Each CDR3 is given with its conserved first and last residue. A D gene is named only where the DNA matches it firmly. Size tells how often a clone was seen (once, few, many) or the class of an expanded clone, and some rows leave it out.

few	TRBV28	TRBJ1-1	NA	TGTGCCAGCTCAGAGGACCCGAACACTGAAGCTTTCTTT	CASSEDPNTEAFF
few	TRBV6-5	TRBJ1-3	TRBD1	TGTGCCAGCAGTACAGGGACAGTCTCTGGAAACACCATATATTTT	CASSTGTVSGNTIYF
NA	TRBV4-1	TRBJ2-7	NA	TGCGCCAGCAGCCCACGTGGGGGAACCTACGAGCAGTACTTC	CASSPRGGTYEQYF
NA	TRBV10-3	TRBJ2-1	NA	TGTGCCACCCTGGGTGGGGGTTCCAATGAGCAGTTCTTC	CATLGGGSNEQFF
NA	TRBV28	TRBJ1-4	TRBD1	TGTGCCAGCAGTTCCTCGGGGACAGGGGTTAATGAAAAACTGTTTTTT	CASSSSGTGVNEKLFF
once	TRBV10-3	TRBJ1-1	NA	TGTGCCATCACCGAAGGGGGGCCTATGAACACTGAAGCTTTCTTT	CAITEGGPMNTEAFF
few	TRBV20-1	TRBJ2-7	NA	TGCAGTGCTAGTTACTCGCGGGACGCCGTGGGGCAGTACTTC	CSASYSRDAVGQYF
NA	TRBV29-1	TRBJ2-2	NA	TGCAGCGTTGTCAGGGGGAACACCGGGGAGCTGTTTTTT	CSVVRGNTGELFF
NA	TRBV9	TRBJ2-7	TRBD1	TGTGCCAGCAGCGACCGGGACAGGGTTAGTTACGAGCAGTACTTC	CASSDRDRVSYEQYF
NA	TRBV3-1/TRBV3-2	TRBJ2-5	NA	TGTGCCAGCAGCCAAGAAGACAGTCGTAAGACCCAGTACTTC	CASSQEDSRKTQYF
few	TRBV9	TRBJ2-1	NA	TGTGCCAGCAGCGGCCCGGGACCTAATGAGCAGTTCTTC	CASSGPGPNEQFF
NA	TRBV7-2	TRBJ1-1	NA	TGTGCCAGCAGCTTCATAGTGGGGGCTGGGACTGAAGCTTTCTTT	CASSFIVGAGTEAFF
NA	TRBV7-3	TRBJ2-3	TRBD2	TGTGCCAGCAGCCCATTAGCGGGAGGGCCTGCAGATACGCAGTATTTT	CASSPLAGGPADTQYF
few	TRBV19	TRBJ2-7	NA	TGTGCCAGTAAGAGGGCGGCTAGCGAGCCATCTGAGCAGTACTTC	CASKRAASEPSEQYF
NA	TRBV5-1	TRBJ2-3	NA	TGCGCCAGCAGCCTAGACACCGGTAGGGGAGTTACAGATACGCAGTATTTT	CASSLDTGRGVTDTQYF
NA	TRBV5-6	TRBJ1-6	NA	TGTGCCAGCAGCTTGGGATCAGGAGGGGGTTATAATTCACCCCTCCACTTT	CASSLGSGGGYNSPLHF
NA	TRBV6-1	TRBJ1-5	NA	TGTACCAGCAGTGAAGACGGGGGTTGGCAGCCCCAGCATTTT	CTSSEDGGWQPQHF
NA	TRBV5-1	TRBJ2-1	TRBD2	TGCGCCAGCAGCCCGGGACTAGCGGACAATGAGCAGTTCTTC	CASSPGLADNEQFF
NA	TRBV7-8	TRBJ2-5	TRBD1	TGTGCCAGCAGCGTATCACAGGGGAAAGAGACCCAGTACTTC	CASSVSQGKETQYF
NA	TRBV5-8	TRBJ2-7	NA	TGTGCCAGCAGCAACCGACTAGTTACCTACGAGCAGTACTTC	CASSNRLVTYEQYF
NA	TRBV5-6	TRBJ1-1	TRBD1	TGTGCCAGCAGCGTAGACAGGGGGCGGTTTGGCACTGAAGCTTTCTTT	CASSVDRGRFGTEAFF
NA	TRBV18	TRBJ1-5	NA	TGTGCCAGCTCACCGGAAGAGGGTCAGCCCCAGCATTTT	CASSPEEGQPQHF